The 10 T cell receptor beta chains below all came from one sample that was sequenced in a study of blood T cell repertoires in COVID-19. Assay used: immunoSEQ multiplex PCR; TCRdb lists only in-frame clones, some missing. The profile covers about 300,000 clones, with around 89% appearing a single time and 5% to 7% taken by the ten largest. The sequencing sample was made of peripheral blood. The receptors originated from a man younger than 35 who had recovered from COVID-19.

For the CDR3, the DNA is TGTGCCAGCAGCGACTCCGGGACAGGGGCCCCTTATGGGTCGTTCTTC. Encoded protein: CASSDSGTGAPYGSFF. The rearrangement uses TRBV11-2 and TRBJ2-1; 10 bases line up with TRBD1. V trimming: 5 bases; J trimming: 15 bases; junction bases outside the gene matches: 19. Germline values: CDR1 SGHAT, CDR2 FQNNGV. This CDR3 has 16 residues. The whole variable domain, remainder taken from reference TRBV11-2 and TRBJ2-1, is EAGVAQSPRYKIIEKRQSVAFWCNPISGHATLYWYQQILGQGPKLLIQFQNNGVVDDSQLPKDRFSAERLKGVDSTLKIQPAKLEDSAVYLCASSDSGTGAPYGSFFGPGTRLTVL.

The chain joins TRBV19 to TRBJ2-7; D is unresolved. Germline CDR1 LNHDA, CDR2 SQIVND (reference sequence). CDR3 size: 15 residues. Trimming removed 4 bases at V and 6 bases at J, with 19 bases between. CDR3 sequence: CASSTLSRIPGEQYF. In nucleotides, the CDR3 is TGTGCCAGTAGTACGTTGTCTAGAATCCCCGGCGAGCAGTACTTC.

The chain is built from TRBV6-2 or TRBV6-3 and TRBJ1-5, with D possibly being TRBD1 (6 bases). Germline-derived CDR1 and CDR2 are MNHEY and SVGEGT. The germline V and J ends were trimmed by 5 bases and 1 base, with 18 bases remaining between them. The CDR3 is 17 amino acids. CDR3 amino acids: CASSPQLGHRSNQPQHF. The CDR3 DNA reads as TGTGCCAGCAGTCCCCAACTGGGACACAGAAGCAATCAGCCCCAGCATTTT.

V gene TRBV6-5 combines with J gene TRBJ1-2, with 7 bases aligning to TRBD1. The CDR3 consists of 14 residues. The junction had 5 bases not matched to a gene; V was cut back by 5 bases and J by 2 bases. Per germline, CDR1 MNHEY and CDR2 SVGAGI. The CDR3 bases are TGTGCCAGCAGTCAGGACAGGACCAACTATGGCTACACCTTC. Translated: CASSQDRTNYGYTF.

This clone came up once. The V call is TRBV3-1 (or the pseudogene TRBV3-2), the J call TRBJ2-7, with unresolved D. Germline assignment: CDR1 LGHDT and CDR2 YNNKEL (reference sequence). The CDR3 is made up of 14 amino acids. Trimming pared 8 bases from V and 3 bases from J, leaving 17 bases between. CDR3 amino acids: CASSQAGTFYEQYF. The CDR3 DNA reads TGTGCCAGCTCGCAGGCAGGTACTTTCTACGAGCAGTACTTC.

This clone was counted once. The chain carries TRBV6-5 and TRBJ1-1; no firm D call. Germline V gene lookup returns CDR1 MNHEY and CDR2 SVGAGI. V lost 1 base and J lost 2, with 8 bases in between. This CDR3 contains 14 residues. The CDR3 loop is CASSYYRFNTEAFF. The CDR3 bases are TGTGCCAGCAGTTACTATCGGTTTAACACTGAAGCTTTCTTT.

The chain joins TRBV5-1 to TRBJ1-5; D unclear. Germline V gives CDR1 SGHRS, CDR2 YFSETQ. The CDR3 is made up of 14 amino acids. Trimming left V 0 bases short and J 3 bases short, with 7 bases between. Written as DNA, the CDR3 is TGCGCCAGCAGCTTGGCCGAGAACAATCAGCCCCAGCATTTT. Amino acids: CASSLAENNQPQHF.

The V call is TRBV2, the J call TRBJ1-4, with 9 nucleotides matching TRBD1. Germline trimming cut 4 bases from V and 8 bases from J; bases unmatched to any gene: 5. Germline V gene sequence: CDR1 SNHLY, CDR2 FYNNEI. The CDR3 covers 14 residues. The chain's CDR3 is CASSADRGDEKLFF. The CDR3 DNA reads TGTGCCAGCAGTGCAGACAGGGGGGACGAAAAACTGTTTTTT. The full variable domain, rest sourced from reference TRBV2 and TRBJ1-4, is EPEVTQTPSHQVTQMGQEVILRCVPISNHLYFYWYRQILGQKVEFLVSFYNNEISEKSEIFDDQFSVERPDGSNFTLKIRSTKLEDSAMYFCASSADRGDEKLFFGSGTQLSVL.

This clone was observed a few times. The CDR3 spells CASSQPSGGYYEQYF. CDR3 DNA: TGTGCCAGCAGCCAGCCGTCAGGGGGCTACTACGAGCAGTACTTC. J is TRBJ2-7 and V is TRBV3-1 (or the pseudogene TRBV3-2); 8 bases are a match to TRBD1. The CDR3 sequence is 15 residues long. V was pared by 3 bases and J by 3 bases, with 7 bases of the junction left unmatched. Germline V CDR1 and CDR2: LGHDT, YNNKEL (reference sequence).

The chain recombines TRBV11-2 with TRBJ2-2; TRBD1 matches at 7 bases. V shed 8 bases, J shed 7 bases, and the junction held 10 bases outside the gene matches. The CDR3 length is 14 residues. Looked up from germline, CDR1 is SGHAT and CDR2 is FQNNGV. Here the CDR3 DNA reads TGTGCCAGCGGGGCGACAGGGACGGTCGGGGAGCTGTTTTTT. This codes for CASGATGTVGELFF. Combining the CDR3 with reference TRBV11-2 and TRBJ2-2 gives the whole variable domain EAGVAQSPRYKIIEKRQSVAFWCNPISGHATLYWYQQILGQGPKLLIQFQNNGVVDDSQLPKDRFSAERLKGVDSTLKIQPAKLEDSAVYLCASGATGTVGELFFGEGSRLTVL.